What follows is one TCR beta chain and its context. The antigen it recognizes is unknown. No base qualities exist here, and no much larger clone lies one base off it. The sample originates from a study of T cell clonotyping in hematopoietic cell transplantation (dated by TCRdb to the early 2020s). Context from the whole study: A total of some 130 blood samples were collected in the study from 35 to 45 consecutive transplant recipients and their related donors. Patient recruitment ran from late 2015 to early 2017, and follow-up continued until late 2020 or death. Beyond this particular receptor, the publication reports: The sample size was limited and the cells went unsorted, which meant the CD4 and CD8 repertoire contributions could not be told apart. Inverse Simpson Index values from donors and from recipients before transplant predicted broader TCR repertoire diversity after transplant. Only a small fraction of recipient repertoires overlapped donor repertoires, with over 95% appearing de novo at the given depth. After transplant, TCR diversity in recipients dropped, and pathologically expanded clonotypes climbed progressively between day 30 and day 180.

With the immunoSEQ assay, which is a bias-controlled multiplex PCR relying on V- and J-specific primers, TCR beta CDR3 regions were amplified from genomic DNA. In a second PCR step, the CDR3 amplicons were tagged with a proprietary barcode plus Illumina adapter sequences. An Illumina MiSeq instrument was used for sequencing of the CDR3 libraries. In the paper's pipeline: Export and quality control were handled in immunoSEQ Analyzer 3.0, while downstream analyses relied on R Bioconductor and Immunarch. Only productive rearrangements in the normalized downsampled data set went into calculating the repertoire metrics. In the normalized cohort, clonotypes with more than 5 templates were defined as pathologically expanded. The Inverse Simpson Index was used to measure repertoire diversity. To capture all clonotypes, CMV-specificity analyses were performed on the non-normalized data set. TCRdb took over this immuneACCESS table, retaining in-frame rearrangements with V and J assigned. Such tables are incomplete; in checked studies, under half of the missing clones stem from an unresolved V gene, and the remainder is unexplained. V and J calls and clone size are as listed in that table; D and trimming were resolved from the DNA. This sample is represented by 15,000 to 20,000 clones; more than 75% of them were singletons. The top ten clonotypes cover more than 3.5% of the sample.

The CDR3 numbers 15 residues from cysteine through phenylalanine. The CDR3 DNA has 45 bases and is translated from base 1. Here V drops 4 bases and J drops 4 bases, and the junction holds 4 bases not matched to any gene. The germline V gene yields SGHTA for CDR1 and FQGTGA for CDR2. The time point tag for this specimen amounts to: 100 days after allo-HCT. Blood from recipients was drawn roughly 28 days before transplant, then again at days 30, 100 and 180 after transplant. Nuclei Lysis Solution was used to extract genomic DNA from fresh or cryopreserved unfractionated peripheral blood mononuclear cells.

The TCR sequence derives from a male patient aged 55 to 69 who had an allogeneic stem cell transplant from a related donor, so the T cells may come from the graft donor. Some clones in this sample may be carry-over from other donors' samples. The sequencing here drew on PBMCs, taken 100 days after allogeneic stem cell transplant. This receptor chain uses TRBV7-3 and TRBJ2-2, with 9 central nucleotides matching TRBD2. The bases are TGTGCCAGCAGCTCGGGGACTAGCACCACCGGGGAGCTGTTTTTT. This gives the protein CASSSGTSTTGELFF.